The present entry profiles one T cell receptor beta chain with its context. Germline CDR1 reads MNHEY; CDR2 reads SMNVEV (reference sequence). V gave up 6 bases and J gave up 4 bases; unmatched junction bases: 6. There are 15 residues in the CDR3. The data were taken from a study of blood T cell repertoires in COVID-19. Study in general: PBMCs, B-cell-depleted T cells, or T cells provided the cDNA or gDNA that made up the material.

The method was immunoSEQ multiplex PCR; TCRdb's version includes in-frame clones alone and lacks a portion of them. The sample lists some 140,000 clones, 81% seen once, with almost 8.5% in the top ten. The TCR originated in an older woman with active or convalescent COVID-19. The chain couples TRBV27 to TRBJ2-4; 10 nucleotides line up with TRBD1. Sequenced material: peripheral blood. CDR3 protein: CASRNPGQGKNIQYF. In DNA, the CDR3 is TGTGCCAGCAGAAACCCGGGACAGGGGAAAAACATTCAGTACTTC.